Shown below are 8 T cell receptor beta chains from a single sample sequenced in a study of cytomegalovirus exposure and HLA in healthy donors. In the PCR, 60 Vbeta and 13 Jbeta primers were used. The protocol was immunoSEQ multiplex PCR, while the TCRdb copy is restricted to in-frame clones and leaves out a portion. Altogether fewer than 250,000 clones are present, 79% being singletons, with the ten largest covering 1.6%. The specimen sequenced was PBMCs. The receptor source for this set is a woman in her forties or fifties in good health and CMV-seronegative.

As for this clone: This same CDR3 is encoded by further DNA sequences in the sample. The J gene is TRBJ2-5, the V gene TRBV11-2, with D perhaps matching TRBD2 (5 bases). The J call may be mistaken, given a closer DNA end match to TRBJ2-7. The CDR3 covers 13 residues. The V gene's germline CDR1 is SGHAT and CDR2 FQNNGV. This chain's CDR3 is CASSPRGSYEQYF. For the CDR3, the DNA is TGTGCCAGCAGCCCCCGGGGATCCTACGAGCAGTACTTC.

The chain combines TRBV7-2 with TRBJ1-1; D unclear. V dropped 1 base and J dropped 5 bases, with 11 bases sitting between them. The CDR3 has 14 amino acids. Germline V gene sequence: CDR1 SGHTA, CDR2 FQGNSA. CDR3: CASSLGGRRTEAFF. In nucleotides, the CDR3 is TGTGCCAGCAGCTTAGGAGGGAGGAGGACTGAAGCTTTCTTT.

Only a few counts were recorded for this clone. V gene TRBV5-1 combines with J gene TRBJ2-5; D is unresolved. Germline CDR1 is SGHRS and CDR2 is YFSETQ. The CDR3 is 15 amino acids. V was pared by 5 bases and J by 0 bases, with 14 bases between. CDR3 region: CASSNRGPYQETQYF. In DNA form, the CDR3 reads TGCGCCAGCAGTAACCGCGGTCCGTACCAAGAGACCCAGTACTTC.

The sample holds one count of this clone. This sequence joins TRBV2 and TRBJ2-7; D gene ambiguous. Trimming shortened V by 6 bases and J by 2 bases, and 11 bases separated the two germline ends. Germline CDR1 reads SNHLY; CDR2 reads FYNNEI. The CDR3 sequence is 13 residues long. CDR3 loop: CASRTDAAYEQYF. CDR3 DNA sequence: TGTGCCAGCAGGACCGATGCGGCCTACGAGCAGTACTTC.

The chain uses TRBV7-2 and TRBJ1-2; possible D gene TRBD1, 5 bases. This CDR3 region has 14 residues. V dropped 1 base and J dropped 4 bases, with 10 bases sitting between them. Germline V gene lookup returns CDR1 SGHTA and CDR2 FQGNSA. CDR3 nucleotides: TGTGCCAGCAGCTTAGTCAGGACATCCTATGGCTACACCTTC. This codes for CASSLVRTSYGYTF.

J is TRBJ1-3 and V is TRBV15; 7 nucleotides line up with TRBD1. The germline V gene encodes CDR1 LNHNV and CDR2 YYDKDF (reference sequence). J was trimmed by 0 bases and V by 5 bases; bases with no gene match: 13. The CDR3 totals 18 residues. The CDR3 DNA is TGTGCCACCAGCGCAGGGACAGCCGGCCAACGCTCTGGAAACACCATATATTTT. Residues: CATSAGTAGQRSGNTIYF.

This chain uses TRBV15 with TRBJ1-4, with TRBD1 identical over 8 bases. This CDR3 region has 16 residues. Germline CDR1 LNHNV, CDR2 YYDKDF (reference sequence). V lost 0 bases, J lost 8 bases, and 8 bases stayed unmatched. The CDR3: CATSRDPPGGGEKLFF. The CDR3 nucleotides read TGTGCCACCAGCAGAGATCCTCCAGGGGGCGGGGAAAAACTGTTTTTT.

This chain uses TRBV28 with TRBJ1-5, with unresolved D. V was trimmed by 7 bases and J by 7 bases, leaving 11 bases between them. The length of the CDR3 is 12 residues. Germline loops: CDR1 MDHEN, CDR2 SYDVKM. The CDR3 loop is CASTRRGQPQHF. The CDR3 DNA follows: TGTGCCAGCACCCGGAGAGGGCAGCCCCAGCATTTT. The variable domain in full, completed from reference TRBV28 and TRBJ1-5, reads DVKVTQSSRYLVKRTGEKVFLECVQDMDHENMFWYRQDPGLGLRLIYFSYDVKMKEKGDIPEGYSVSREKKERFSLILESASTNQTSMYLCASTRRGQPQHFGDGTRLSIL.